These T cell receptor beta chains were read from a single sample in a study of blood T cell repertoires in COVID-19. The repertoire was sequenced with immunoSEQ multiplex PCR; TCRdb's copy has only in-frame clones and lacks some. The table lists under 450,000 clones, around 86% of them singletons. The specimen sequenced was PBMCs or T cells enriched from blood (not recorded which). The receptors were sampled from a woman aged 50 to 65 who had recovered from COVID-19. The CDR3 runs from the conserved cysteine through the conserved F or W. D genes are given only for firm matches. Clone size appears in some rows only: once, few, many, or a class for an expanded clone.

d_gene,v_gene,abundance,j_gene,CDR3aa,CDR3nt
NA,TRBV24-1,NA,TRBJ1-3,CATSGDGNTIYF,TGTGCCACCTCGGGTGATGGAAACACCATATATTTT
TRBD2,TRBV3-1/TRBV3-2,NA,TRBJ2-5,CASSRITSGVTIYF,TGTGCCAGCAGCCGAATTACTAGCGGGGTTACCATTTACTTC
TRBD1,TRBV5-1,NA,TRBJ1-3,CASSLGTGGGSSGNTIYF,TGCGCCAGCAGCCTCGGGACAGGTGGTGGGAGCTCTGGAAACACCATATATTTT
NA,TRBV6-2/TRBV6-3,NA,TRBJ1-6,CASSRGSNSPLHF,TGTGCCAGCAGTCGAGGGAGCAATTCACCCCTCCACTTT
TRBD2,TRBV12-3/TRBV12-4,few,TRBJ2-1,CASSRGGVNEQFF,TGTGCCAGCAGTAGGGGAGGGGTCAATGAGCAGTTCTTC
NA,TRBV5-1,NA,TRBJ1-1,CASSSGEVTFMNTEAFF,TGCGCCAGCAGCTCGGGAGAGGTTACCTTCATGAACACTGAAGCTTTCTTT
NA,TRBV18,NA,TRBJ2-5,CASSPNRIAQGETQYF,TGTGCCAGCTCACCAAATCGGATTGCTCAGGGGGAGACCCAGTACTTC
NA,TRBV6-2/TRBV6-3,NA,TRBJ1-1,CASSTVATEAFF,TGTGCCAGCAGCACGGTAGCCACTGAAGCTTTCTTT
TRBD2,TRBV7-9,NA,TRBJ2-3,CASSLTLTSGVTDTQYF,TGTGCCAGCAGCCTAACCCTAACTAGCGGGGTCACAGATACGCAGTATTTT
TRBD1,TRBV30,once,TRBJ2-7,CAWSAEPGQGAHEQYF,TGTGCCTGGAGCGCCGAACCGGGACAGGGGGCACACGAGCAGTACTTC
TRBD1,TRBV10-3,few,TRBJ1-2,CAITRTGTGGSNYGYTF,TGTGCCATCACCAGAACCGGGACAGGGGGCTCGAACTATGGCTACACCTTC
TRBD1,TRBV9,NA,TRBJ1-1,CASSQGAFVGTEAFF,TGTGCCAGCAGTCAGGGGGCTTTCGTCGGCACTGAAGCTTTCTTT
NA,TRBV24-1,once,TRBJ2-7,CATSDGGAQYF,TGTGCCACCAGTGATGGGGGGGCGCAGTACTTC
NA,TRBV5-6,NA,TRBJ2-2,CASSFRSSYTGELFF,TGTGCCAGCAGCTTCAGGTCGTCCTACACCGGGGAGCTGTTTTTT
TRBD1,TRBV27,NA,TRBJ2-7,CASSTGQVREQYF,TGTGCCAGCAGTACCGGACAGGTACGGGAGCAGTACTTC
TRBD1,TRBV7-2,NA,TRBJ1-2,CASSPTGQPPTGNYGYTF,TGTGCCAGCAGCCCAACGGGACAGCCACCAACAGGAAACTATGGCTACACCTTC
NA,TRBV7-9,NA,TRBJ1-1,CASSLGGRGTEAFF,TGTGCCAGCAGCTTAGGGGGGCGTGGGACTGAAGCTTTCTTT
NA,TRBV13,NA,TRBJ1-5,CASSLRGSAQHF,TGTGCCAGCAGCTTAAGAGGGTCGGCCCAGCATTTT
TRBD1,TRBV18,few,TRBJ1-2,CASSQGQGDGYTF,TGTGCCAGCTCACAGGGACAGGGCGATGGCTACACCTTC
NA,TRBV3-1/TRBV3-2,NA,TRBJ1-2,CASSEQGRDVYGYTF,TGTGCCAGCAGCGAACAGGGCAGGGACGTCTATGGCTACACCTTC
TRBD1,TRBV29-1,NA,TRBJ2-5,CSVDRTGLGGETQYF,TGCAGCGTAGACCGGACAGGGTTGGGAGGAGAGACCCAGTACTTC
TRBD1,TRBV19,NA,TRBJ1-2,CASSIEGTEAGYTF,TGTGCCAGTAGTATAGAGGGGACAGAGGCCGGCTACACCTTC
NA,TRBV2,NA,TRBJ1-4,CASSTHRTGNEKLFF,TGTGCCAGCAGTACTCACCGTACAGGGAATGAAAAACTGTTTTTT
NA,TRBV14,few,TRBJ1-1,CASSQTRVAAFF,TGTGCCAGCAGCCAGACCAGGGTGGCCGCTTTCTTT
NA,TRBV5-1,NA,TRBJ2-1,CASSLPGTYNEQFF,TGCGCCAGCAGCTTACCAGGGACCTACAATGAGCAGTTCTTC
NA,TRBV10-3,once,TRBJ1-4,CAISDLDRVNEKLFF,TGTGCCATCAGTGATTTAGACAGAGTAAATGAAAAACTGTTTTTT
NA,TRBV5-1,NA,TRBJ1-2,CASSPRVGYGYTF,TGCGCCAGCAGCCCCAGGGTAGGCTATGGCTACACCTTC
NA,TRBV29-1,NA,TRBJ1-2,CSVDPPGLDYGYTF,TGCAGCGTTGATCCCCCAGGGCTCGACTATGGCTACACCTTC
NA,TRBV19,once,TRBJ2-7,CASSYSTGSGQYF,TGTGCCAGTAGTTATAGTACCGGGTCTGGGCAGTACTTC
TRBD1,TRBV6-2/TRBV6-3,NA,TRBJ2-5,CASSRLTGDEAETQYF,TGTGCCAGCAGCAGACTGACAGGGGATGAAGCAGAGACCCAGTACTTC